This passage covers 31 T cell receptor beta chains from one sample sequenced in a study of shared clonotypes between healthy human individuals. TCRdb's copy holds only in-frame clones and misses some; the assay was immunoSEQ multiplex PCR. The sample carries approximately 1,500,000 clones, about 96% recorded once. The sequenced material came from naive CD4+ T cells sorted from blood. Documented subset: CD45RA+ positively selected. The receptors come from a man between 25 and 39 years old in good health.

The chain employs TRBV2 and TRBJ2-2, with TRBD2 matching over 7 bases. Germline trimming cut 10 bases from V and 4 bases from J; bases unmatched to any gene: 6. CDR3 size: 13 residues. The germline V gene encodes CDR1 SNHLY and CDR2 FYNNEI. CDR3 protein: CATTGLPTGELFF. For the CDR3, the DNA is TGTGCCACCACGGGACTACCCACCGGGGAGCTGTTTTTT.

The chain joins TRBV9 to TRBJ2-7, with 9 positions matching TRBD1. The CDR3 covers 14 residues. CDR1 is SGDLS, CDR2 YYNGEE, per germline. V was clipped by 2 bases and J by 5 bases; unmatched bases: 5. The CDR3 DNA sequence: TGTGCCAGCAGCGTGGGACAGGGAGAAGACGAGCAGTACTTC. As protein: CASSVGQGEDEQYF.

This chain uses TRBV5-1 with TRBJ2-5; 8 bases match TRBD2. CDR1 and CDR2 from the germline V gene are SGHRS and YFSETQ. Trimming cost V 2 bases and J 4 bases; bases outside gene matches: 13. This CDR3 is 17 amino acids long. The CDR3 bases are TGCGCCAGCAGCTTTGGATTGAGCGGGAGTGGTTCAGAGACCCAGTACTTC. This encodes CASSFGLSGSGSETQYF.

The rearrangement uses TRBV10-3 and TRBJ2-7; D may be TRBD1 (5 bases). V lost 5 bases and J lost 5, with 10 bases in between. Germline V lookup: CDR1 ENHRY, CDR2 SYGVKD. The CDR3 loop spans 12 amino acids. The CDR3 nucleotides read TGTGCCATCAGTCATCAGGGCGACGAGCAGTACTTC. Translation gives CAISHQGDEQYF.

Worth noting for this clone: The same CDR3 can be traced to other DNA sequences in this sample. V gene TRBV2 combines with J gene TRBJ2-1; D ambiguous. The V end was cut by 6 bases, the J end by 5 bases, with 8 bases between. The length of the CDR3 is 12 residues. CDR1 and CDR2 (germline): SNHLY, FYNNEI. The CDR3 nucleotides read TGTGCCAGCAGGCAAGGGAACAATGAGCAGTTCTTC. Its protein product is CASRQGNNEQFF.

The genes are TRBV2 and TRBJ2-7; D is uncertain. The CDR3 sequence is 11 residues long. Trimming took 1 base from V and 5 from J, leaving 3 bases between them. Germline V gives CDR1 SNHLY, CDR2 FYNNEI. The CDR3 is CASSEVHEQYF. The CDR3 DNA follows: TGTGCCAGCAGTGAAGTCCACGAGCAGTACTTC.

V and J are TRBV19 and TRBJ2-7; a weak D match, TRBD1 (5 bases). Deletions cut 9 bases from V and 1 base from J, with 16 bases between. CDR1 LNHDA and CDR2 SQIVND come from the germline V gene (reference sequence). The CDR3 covers 14 residues. CDR3 sequence: CASRSSRVSYEQYF. The DNA for the CDR3 is TGTGCCAGCAGATCGAGCAGGGTTTCCTACGAGCAGTACTTC.

The rearrangement links TRBV25-1 to TRBJ2-7, with 9 bases identical to TRBD1. Germline V gene lookup returns CDR1 MGHDK and CDR2 SYGVNS. Trimming removed 5 bases from V and 6 bases from J; junction bases left unmatched: 5. This CDR3 spans 13 amino acids. In nucleotides, the CDR3 is TGTGCCAGCAGTAACAGGGGGCCGGGCGAGCAGTACTTC. Translation: CASSNRGPGEQYF.

The V call is TRBV27, the J call TRBJ2-7; no clear D gene. V was cut by 0 bases and J by 4 bases, with 19 bases left in between. CDR3 length equals 17 residues. Germline-derived CDR1 and CDR2 are MNHEY and SMNVEV (reference sequence). The CDR3 nucleotides read TGTGCCAGCAGTTTATCCGGTCCAGGTCGCTTTCGGTACGAGCAGTACTTC. Translating it yields CASSLSGPGRFRYEQYF.

J is TRBJ2-1 and V is TRBV2; 11 bases are shared with TRBD2. In germline, CDR1 is SNHLY, CDR2 FYNNEI. This CDR3 spans 15 amino acids. V gave up 9 bases and J gave up 10 bases; unmatched junction bases: 14. The CDR3 here is CARTPGLADPGEQFF. DNA of the CDR3: TGTGCCAGAACCCCGGGACTAGCGGACCCTGGGGAGCAGTTCTTC. The whole variable domain, filled in from reference TRBV2 and TRBJ2-1, reads EPEVTQTPSHQVTQMGQEVILRCVPISNHLYFYWYRQILGQKVEFLVSFYNNEISEKSEIFDDQFSVERPDGSNFTLKIRSTKLEDSAMYFCARTPGLADPGEQFFGPGTRLTVL.

The chain uses TRBV6-1 and TRBJ1-2; TRBD1 agrees at 7 bases. The germline gives CDR1 MNHNS, CDR2 SASEGT. The CDR3 sequence is 15 residues long. V lost 10 bases and J lost 4; bases outside the gene matches: 15. For the CDR3, the DNA is TGTGCCACCTTATTCCAGGGGGGGCGAAGCTATGGCTACACCTTC. Translation gives CATLFQGGRSYGYTF.

The V gene is TRBV19, the J gene TRBJ2-7; tentative D call: TRBD1 (6 bases). This CDR3 region has 16 residues. Trimming removed 5 bases at V and 6 bases at J, with 23 bases between. Germline loops: CDR1 LNHDA, CDR2 SQIVND (reference sequence). As DNA, the CDR3 is TGTGCCAGTAGTTCTGACCACGGGACACCATCTGCCGAGCAGTACTTC. Translation: CASSSDHGTPSAEQYF.

The chain joins TRBV7-2 to TRBJ1-2, with 10 bases lining up with TRBD1. Per the germline V gene, CDR1 is SGHTA and CDR2 is FQGNSA. The CDR3 contains 14 residues. With 0 bases clipped from V and 8 bases from J, the junction kept 3 bases outside the gene matches. In DNA, the CDR3 is TGTGCCAGCAGCTTAGCCGACAGGGGGCGAGGCTACACCTTC. Amino acid sequence: CASSLADRGRGYTF.

To note about this clone: At the DNA level, this CDR3 is encoded by other sequences in the same sample as well. The V and J genes are TRBV18 and TRBJ2-3; no firm D call. Germline V gives CDR1 KGHSH, CDR2 LQKENI. V was trimmed by 3 bases and J by 0 bases, leaving 4 bases between them. The CDR3 runs to 13 residues. The CDR3 sequence: CASSPSSTDTQYF. CDR3 sequence (DNA): TGTGCCAGCTCACCCTCTAGCACAGATACGCAGTATTTT.

The chain carries TRBV5-5 and TRBJ1-2; tentative D call: TRBD1 (6 bases). CDR1 and CDR2 (germline): SGHKS, YYEKEE (reference sequence). This CDR3 has 14 residues. V was shortened by 0 bases and J by 4 bases, with 10 bases between the two germline ends. The CDR3 DNA sequence: TGTGCCAGCAGCTTGGGGCCGACAGGCTATGGCTACACCTTC. Residues: CASSLGPTGYGYTF.

The chain links TRBV5-4 to TRBJ2-7; 11 bases are a match to TRBD1. The V segment lost 0 bases and the J segment 7 bases; nucleotides outside the gene matches: 6. Germline V gives CDR1 SGHNT, CDR2 YYREEE (reference sequence). The CDR3 sequence is 15 residues long. The CDR3 protein is CASSLGTGGLREQYF. As DNA, the CDR3 is TGTGCCAGCAGCTTGGGGACAGGGGGCTTGCGGGAGCAGTACTTC.

This sequence joins TRBV4-2 and TRBJ2-7, with 9 bases lining up with TRBD2. The ends lost 3 bases at V and 1 base at J; junction bases unmatched: 10. The CDR3 is made up of 17 amino acids. Germline V CDR1 and CDR2: LGHNA, YNFKEQ. CDR3 in DNA: TGTGCCAGCAGCCAGAGTAATAGCGGGAGTAGTTCCTACGAGCAGTACTTC. Its translation: CASSQSNSGSSSYEQYF.

This chain uses TRBV7-9 with TRBJ1-1, with unresolved D. Germline values: CDR1 SEHNR, CDR2 FQNEAQ (reference sequence). The CDR3 is 15 residues long. V was clipped by 5 bases and J by 3 bases, with 16 bases between them. CDR3 amino acids: CASSRTGGFDTEAFF. The CDR3 nucleotides read TGTGCCAGCAGCCGAACCGGAGGATTTGACACTGAAGCTTTCTTT.

This clone was counted a single time. The V call is TRBV6-6, the J call TRBJ2-2; D possibly corresponds to TRBD1 (5 bases). Per germline, CDR1 MNHNY and CDR2 SVGAGI (reference sequence). Trimming stripped 4 bases from V and 3 bases from J, with 12 bases between. This CDR3 spans 15 amino acids. The CDR3 DNA is TGTGCCAGCAGTTGGGGCCAGCCGCACACCGGGGAGCTGTTTTTT. Translated: CASSWGQPHTGELFF.

As regards this clone: The junction does not match germline at one end; this may be a read error. V usage is TRBV10-3 and J usage is TRBJ2-1, with D hard to call. The germline CDR1 and CDR2 sequences are ENHRY and SYGVKD. The CDR3 spans 13 residues. The CDR3, as DNA: TGTGCCATCAGCGCGGTGGGCTCCGGATTGCGGCTCTTC. Its translation: CAISAVGSGLRLF.

Remarks on this clone: Compared with germline, one end of the junction differs, possibly owing to a read error. This chain joins TRBV28 and TRBJ2-7, with no clear D. The CDR3 covers 13 residues. Germline CDR1 reads MDHEN; CDR2 reads SYDVKM. CDR3 in amino acids: CASSLSPSHERYF. CDR3 nucleotides: TGTGCCAGCAGTTTAAGCCCGAGCCACGAGCGGTACTTC. Combining the CDR3 with reference TRBV28 and TRBJ2-7 gives the whole variable domain DVKVTQSSRYLVKRTGEKVFLECVQDMDHENMFWYRQDPGLGLRLIYFSYDVKMKEKGDIPEGYSVSREKKERFSLILESASTNQTSMYLCASSLSPSHERYFGPGTRLTVT.

The chain recombines TRBV6-1 with TRBJ1-5; D remains unclear. This CDR3 spans 16 amino acids. Trimming took off 1 base at V and 1 base at J, with 11 bases between the two ends. Germline V lookup: CDR1 MNHNS, CDR2 SASEGT. The CDR3 reads CASSEVGVRSNQPQHF. CDR3 bases: TGTGCCAGCAGTGAAGTGGGCGTCAGGAGCAATCAGCCCCAGCATTTT.

The genes are TRBV5-1 and TRBJ1-5; 9 bases agree with TRBD1. This CDR3 is 14 amino acids long. Per the germline V gene, CDR1 is SGHRS and CDR2 is YFSETQ. With 5 bases clipped from V and 5 bases from J, the junction kept 5 bases outside the gene matches. CDR3 region: CASRATGGDQPQHF. CDR3 coding DNA: TGCGCCAGCAGGGCGACAGGGGGTGATCAGCCCCAGCATTTT.

This chain uses TRBV10-3 with TRBJ2-3; TRBD2 matches 10 bases. The CDR3 has 16 amino acids. In germline, CDR1 is ENHRY, CDR2 SYGVKD. Trimming took 6 bases from V and 1 from J; bases not matched to a gene: 7. As DNA, the CDR3 is TGTGCCATCAGCGATTCTAGCGGGAGAGGCACAGATACGCAGTATTTT. Its translation is CAISDSSGRGTDTQYF.

CDR3 sequence (DNA): TGTGCCAGCAGCTCCATCGACAAGGGGGTGGGAAATGAGCAGTTCTTC. This encodes CASSSIDKGVGNEQFF. The chain uses TRBV11-2 and TRBJ2-1; possible D gene TRBD1, 6 bases. There are 16 residues in the CDR3. The germline V gene encodes CDR1 SGHAT and CDR2 FQNNGV. Trimming left V 4 bases short and J 7 bases short, with 20 bases between.

The genes are TRBV5-1 and TRBJ1-2; D gene ambiguous. The CDR3 spans 16 residues. Germline CDR1 SGHRS, CDR2 YFSETQ. V lost 4 bases and J lost 4, with 20 bases in between. The CDR3 DNA is TGCGCCAGCAGCCCAACCGGTCTTGATGGCGGCTATGGCTACACCTTC. It codes for CASSPTGLDGGYGYTF. The full variable domain, completed using reference TRBV5-1 and TRBJ1-2, is KAGVTQTPRYLIKTRGQQVTLSCSPISGHRSVSWYQQTPGQGLQFLFEYFSETQRNKGNFPGRFSGRQFSNSRSEMNVSTLELGDSALYLCASSPTGLDGGYGYTFGSGTRLTVV.

The gene calls are TRBV5-4 and TRBJ2-7, with 10 bases identical to TRBD1. V lost 4 bases, J lost 3 bases, and 7 bases stayed unmatched. There are 15 residues in the CDR3. Per germline, CDR1 SGHNT and CDR2 YYREEE (reference sequence). This CDR3 reads CASSAPGTGDYEQYF. The DNA for the CDR3 is TGTGCCAGCAGCGCCCCCGGGACAGGGGACTACGAGCAGTACTTC.

This clone was counted a single time. This chain connects TRBV13 to TRBJ2-2, with D possibly TRBD1 on 6 matching bases. From germline, CDR1 is PRHDT and CDR2 FYEKMQ (reference sequence). The CDR3 is made up of 16 amino acids. V dropped 5 bases and J dropped 6 bases, with 19 bases sitting between them. The CDR3 here is CASSLGGPTLAGELFF. The CDR3 nucleotides are TGTGCCAGCAGCCTTGGGGGCCCGACTCTTGCCGGGGAGCTGTTTTTT.

This rearrangement joins TRBV18 to TRBJ1-1; no firm D call. The germline gives CDR1 KGHSH, CDR2 LQKENI. V shed 2 bases and J shed 4 bases, with 8 bases lying between them. The length of the CDR3 is 13 residues. The CDR3 bases are TGTGCCAGCTCACCAAAGGTGGGCACTGAAGCTTTCTTT. Amino acids: CASSPKVGTEAFF.

This chain uses TRBV28 with TRBJ1-1; D remains unclear. Deletions cut 6 bases from V and 0 bases from J, with 11 bases between. Germline V gives CDR1 MDHEN, CDR2 SYDVKM. The CDR3 sequence is 14 residues long. The CDR3 DNA is TGTGCCAGCAGGACTCAAATATTGAACACTGAAGCTTTCTTT. Its translation: CASRTQILNTEAFF.

Points on this clone: The sample carries other DNA sequences with the same CDR3. This chain joins TRBV5-1 and TRBJ2-5; D is possibly TRBD2 (7 bases). The CDR3 extends over 13 amino acids. The germline gives CDR1 SGHRS, CDR2 YFSETQ. Trimming cost V 4 bases and J 5 bases, with 12 bases left between them. The CDR3 nucleotides read TGCGCCAGCAGCCTCGGGGGGCGGGAGACCCAGTACTTC. It is translated as CASSLGGRETQYF. The full variable domain, with the rest looked up from reference TRBV5-1 and TRBJ2-5, is KAGVTQTPRYLIKTRGQQVTLSCSPISGHRSVSWYQQTPGQGLQFLFEYFSETQRNKGNFPGRFSGRQFSNSRSEMNVSTLELGDSALYLCASSLGGRETQYFGPGTRLLVL.